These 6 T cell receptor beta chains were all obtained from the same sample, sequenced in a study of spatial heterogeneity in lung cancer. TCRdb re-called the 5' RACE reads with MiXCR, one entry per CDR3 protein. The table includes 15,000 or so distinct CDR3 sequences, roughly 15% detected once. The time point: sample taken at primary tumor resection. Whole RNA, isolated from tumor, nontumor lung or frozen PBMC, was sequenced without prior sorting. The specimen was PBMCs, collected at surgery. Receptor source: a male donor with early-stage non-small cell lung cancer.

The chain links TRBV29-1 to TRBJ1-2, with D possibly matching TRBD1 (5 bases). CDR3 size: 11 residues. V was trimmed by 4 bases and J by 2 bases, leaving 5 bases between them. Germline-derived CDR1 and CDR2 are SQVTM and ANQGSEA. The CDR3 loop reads CSVGQNYGYTF. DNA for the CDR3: TGCAGCGTTGGACAGAACTATGGCTACACCTTC.

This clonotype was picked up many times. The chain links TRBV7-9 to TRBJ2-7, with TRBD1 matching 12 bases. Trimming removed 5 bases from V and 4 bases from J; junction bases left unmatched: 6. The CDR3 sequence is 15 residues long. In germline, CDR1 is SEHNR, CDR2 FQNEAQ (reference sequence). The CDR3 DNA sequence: TGTGCCAGCAGCCACGGGACAGGGGGCGGATACGAGCAGTACTTC. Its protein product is CASSHGTGGGYEQYF.

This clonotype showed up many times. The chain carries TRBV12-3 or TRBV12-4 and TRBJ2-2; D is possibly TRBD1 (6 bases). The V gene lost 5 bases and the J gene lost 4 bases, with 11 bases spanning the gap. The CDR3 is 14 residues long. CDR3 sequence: CASSIRDTTGELFF. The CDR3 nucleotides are TGTGCCAGCAGTATCCGGGACACCACCGGGGAGCTGTTTTTT.

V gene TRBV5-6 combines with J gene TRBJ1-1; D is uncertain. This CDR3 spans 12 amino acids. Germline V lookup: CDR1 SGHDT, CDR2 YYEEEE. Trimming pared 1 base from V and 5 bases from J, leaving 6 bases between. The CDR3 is CASSLLGTEAFF. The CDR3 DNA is TGTGCCAGCAGCTTGTTGGGTACTGAAGCTTTCTTT. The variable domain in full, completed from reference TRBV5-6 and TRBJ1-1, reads DAGVTQSPTHLIKTRGQQVTLRCSPKSGHDTVSWYQQALGQGPQFIFQYYEEEERQRGNFPDRFSGHQFPNYSSELNVNALLLGDSALYLCASSLLGTEAFFGQGTRLTVV.

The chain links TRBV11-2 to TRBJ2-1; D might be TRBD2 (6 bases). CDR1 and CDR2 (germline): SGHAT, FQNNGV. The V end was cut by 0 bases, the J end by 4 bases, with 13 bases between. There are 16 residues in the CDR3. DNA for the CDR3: TGTGCCAGCAGCTTAGAGGACTACTTGGGTTACAATGAGCAGTTCTTC. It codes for CASSLEDYLGYNEQFF.

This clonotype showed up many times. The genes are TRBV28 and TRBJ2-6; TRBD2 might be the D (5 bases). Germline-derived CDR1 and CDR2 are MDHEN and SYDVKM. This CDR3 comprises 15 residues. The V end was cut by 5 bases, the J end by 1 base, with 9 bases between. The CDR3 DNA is TGTGCCAGCAGTAATCGCGGGTCTGGGGCCAACGTCCTGACTTTC. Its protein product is CASSNRGSGANVLTF.